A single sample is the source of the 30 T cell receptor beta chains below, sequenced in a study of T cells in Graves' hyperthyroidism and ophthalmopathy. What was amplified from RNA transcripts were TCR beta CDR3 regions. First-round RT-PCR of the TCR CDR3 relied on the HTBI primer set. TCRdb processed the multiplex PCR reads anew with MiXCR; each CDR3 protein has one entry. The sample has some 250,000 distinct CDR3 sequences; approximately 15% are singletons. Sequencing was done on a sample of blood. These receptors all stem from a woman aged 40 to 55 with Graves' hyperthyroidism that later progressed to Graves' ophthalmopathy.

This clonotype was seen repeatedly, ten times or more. CDR3 DNA: TGTGCCAGCAGTTCCCAATGGACTAGCGGGAGGGACTACAATGAGCAGTTCTTC. Protein: CASSSQWTSGRDYNEQFF. V is TRBV6-5 and J is TRBJ2-1; TRBD2 matches at 15 bases. With 4 bases clipped from V and 3 bases from J, the junction kept 7 bases outside the gene matches. Germline assignment: CDR1 MNHEY and CDR2 SVGAGI. This CDR3 has 18 amino acids.

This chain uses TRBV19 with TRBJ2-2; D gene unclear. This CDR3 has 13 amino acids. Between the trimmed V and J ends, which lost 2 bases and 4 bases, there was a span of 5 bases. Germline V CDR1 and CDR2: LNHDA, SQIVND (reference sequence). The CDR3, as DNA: TGTGCCAGTAGTATACTCTCCACCGGGGAGCTGTTTTTT. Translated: CASSILSTGELFF.

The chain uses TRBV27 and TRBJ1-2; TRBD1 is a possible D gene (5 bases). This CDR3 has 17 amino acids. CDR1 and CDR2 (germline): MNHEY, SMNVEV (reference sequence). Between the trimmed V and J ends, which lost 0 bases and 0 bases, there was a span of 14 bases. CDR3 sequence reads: CASSLSGRDGANYGYTF. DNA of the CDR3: TGTGCCAGCAGTTTATCAGGGCGGGACGGGGCTAACTATGGCTACACCTTC.

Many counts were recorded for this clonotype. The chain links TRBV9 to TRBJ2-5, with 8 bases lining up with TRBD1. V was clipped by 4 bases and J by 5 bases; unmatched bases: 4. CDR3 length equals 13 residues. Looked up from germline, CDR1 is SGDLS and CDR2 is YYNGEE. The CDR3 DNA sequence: TGTGCCAGCAGCCCCAGGGGGCAGGAGACCCAGTACTTC. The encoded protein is CASSPRGQETQYF.

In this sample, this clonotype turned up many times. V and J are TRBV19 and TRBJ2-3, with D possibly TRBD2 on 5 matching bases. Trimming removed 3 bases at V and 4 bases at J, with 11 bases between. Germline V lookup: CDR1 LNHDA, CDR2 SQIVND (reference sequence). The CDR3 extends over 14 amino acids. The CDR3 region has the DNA TGTGCCAGTAGTATGTACGGGATTTCAGATACGCAGTATTTT. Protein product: CASSMYGISDTQYF.

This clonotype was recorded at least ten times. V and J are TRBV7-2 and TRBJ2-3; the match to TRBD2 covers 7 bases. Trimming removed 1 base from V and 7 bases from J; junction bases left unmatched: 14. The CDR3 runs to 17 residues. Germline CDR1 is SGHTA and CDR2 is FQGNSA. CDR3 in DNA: TGTGCCAGCAGCTTAGACCCAACGGGAGGAAGGACAAATACGCAGTATTTT. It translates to CASSLDPTGGRTNTQYF. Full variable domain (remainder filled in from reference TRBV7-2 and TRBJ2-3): GAGVSQSPSNKVTEKGKDVELRCDPISGHTALYWYRQSLGQGLEFLIYFQGNSAPDKSGLPSDRFSAERTGGSVSTLTIQRTQQEDSAVYLCASSLDPTGGRTNTQYFGPGTRLTVL.

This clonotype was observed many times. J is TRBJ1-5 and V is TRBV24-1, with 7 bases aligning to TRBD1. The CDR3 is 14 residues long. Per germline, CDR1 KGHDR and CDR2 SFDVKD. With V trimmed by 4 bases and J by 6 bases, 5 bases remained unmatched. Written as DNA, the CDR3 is TGTGCCACCAGTGAGGAAGGGGGCAGTCAGCCCCAGCATTTT. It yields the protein CATSEEGGSQPQHF.

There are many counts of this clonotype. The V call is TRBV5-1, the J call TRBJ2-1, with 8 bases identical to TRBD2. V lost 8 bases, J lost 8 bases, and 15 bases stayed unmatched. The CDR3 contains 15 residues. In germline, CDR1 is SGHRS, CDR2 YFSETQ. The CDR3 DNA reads TGCGCCAGTCATAGAGCGGGAGCCCCGTCCCATGAGCAGTTCTTC. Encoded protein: CASHRAGAPSHEQFF.

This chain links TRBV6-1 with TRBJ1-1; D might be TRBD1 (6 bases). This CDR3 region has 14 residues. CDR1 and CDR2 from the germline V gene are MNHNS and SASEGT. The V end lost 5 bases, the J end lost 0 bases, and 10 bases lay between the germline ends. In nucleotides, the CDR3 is TGTGCCAGCAGTCCACAGGGTGTGAACACTGAAGCTTTCTTT. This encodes CASSPQGVNTEAFF.

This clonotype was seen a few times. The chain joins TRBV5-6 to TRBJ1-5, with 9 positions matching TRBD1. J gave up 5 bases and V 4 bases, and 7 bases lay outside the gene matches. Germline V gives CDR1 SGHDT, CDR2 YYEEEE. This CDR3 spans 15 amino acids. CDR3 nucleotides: TGTGCCAGCAGCATTAAAGGACAGGGGCATCAGCCCCAGCATTTT. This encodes CASSIKGQGHQPQHF. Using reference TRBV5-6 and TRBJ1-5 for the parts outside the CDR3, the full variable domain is DAGVTQSPTHLIKTRGQQVTLRCSPKSGHDTVSWYQQALGQGPQFIFQYYEEEERQRGNFPDRFSGHQFPNYSSELNVNALLLGDSALYLCASSIKGQGHQPQHFGDGTRLSIL.

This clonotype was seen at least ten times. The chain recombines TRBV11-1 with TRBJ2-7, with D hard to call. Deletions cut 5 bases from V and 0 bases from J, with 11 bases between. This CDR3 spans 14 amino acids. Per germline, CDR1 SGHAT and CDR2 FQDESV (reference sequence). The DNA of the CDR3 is TGTGCCAGCAGCCTGACGGAGCGCTCCTACGAGCAGTACTTC. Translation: CASSLTERSYEQYF. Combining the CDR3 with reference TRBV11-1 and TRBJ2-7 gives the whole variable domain EAEVAQSPRYKITEKSQAVAFWCDPISGHATLYWYRQILGQGPELLVQFQDESVVDDSQLPKDRFSAERLKGVDSTLKIQPAELGDSAMYLCASSLTERSYEQYFGPGTRLTVT.

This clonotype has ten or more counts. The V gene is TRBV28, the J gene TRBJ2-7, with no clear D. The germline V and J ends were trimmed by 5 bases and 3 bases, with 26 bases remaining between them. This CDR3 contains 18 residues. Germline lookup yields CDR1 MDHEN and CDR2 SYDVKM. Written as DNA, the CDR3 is TGTGCCAGCAGTAGATTTAGCCCCTCTTCTACAAGATTCTACGAGCAGTACTTC. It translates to CASSRFSPSSTRFYEQYF.

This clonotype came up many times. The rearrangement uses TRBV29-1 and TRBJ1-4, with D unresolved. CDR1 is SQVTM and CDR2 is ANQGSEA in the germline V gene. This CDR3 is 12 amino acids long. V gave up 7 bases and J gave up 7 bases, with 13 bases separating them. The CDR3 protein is CSGANGPEKLFF. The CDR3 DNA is TGCAGCGGGGCAAACGGCCCTGAAAAACTGTTTTTT.

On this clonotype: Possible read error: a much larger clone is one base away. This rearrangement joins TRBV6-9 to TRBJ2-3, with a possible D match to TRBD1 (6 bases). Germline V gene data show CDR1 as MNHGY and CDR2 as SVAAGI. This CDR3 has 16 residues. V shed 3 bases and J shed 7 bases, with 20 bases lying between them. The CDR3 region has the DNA TGTGCCAGCAGTTACGGCAGGGGATTATTTGTCTATACGCAGTATTTT. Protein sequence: CASSYGRGLFVYTQYF.

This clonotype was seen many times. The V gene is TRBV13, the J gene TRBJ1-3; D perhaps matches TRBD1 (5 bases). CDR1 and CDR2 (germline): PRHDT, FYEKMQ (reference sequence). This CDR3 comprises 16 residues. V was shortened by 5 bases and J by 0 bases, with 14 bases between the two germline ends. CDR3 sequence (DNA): TGTGCCAGCAGCAGGGGACTCCCCGACTCTGGAAACACCATATATTTT. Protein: CASSRGLPDSGNTIYF. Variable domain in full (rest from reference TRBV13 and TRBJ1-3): AAGVIQSPRHLIKEKRETATLKCYPIPRHDTVYWYQQGPGQDPQFLISFYEKMQSDKGSIPDRFSAQQFSDYHSELNMSSLELGDSALYFCASSRGLPDSGNTIYFGEGSWLTVV.

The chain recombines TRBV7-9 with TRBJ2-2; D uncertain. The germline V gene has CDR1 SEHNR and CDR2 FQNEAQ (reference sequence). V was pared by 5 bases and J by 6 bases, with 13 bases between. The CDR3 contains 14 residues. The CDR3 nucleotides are TGTGCCAGCAGCCTCATTATAGATGCCGGGGAGCTGTTTTTT. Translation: CASSLIIDAGELFF.

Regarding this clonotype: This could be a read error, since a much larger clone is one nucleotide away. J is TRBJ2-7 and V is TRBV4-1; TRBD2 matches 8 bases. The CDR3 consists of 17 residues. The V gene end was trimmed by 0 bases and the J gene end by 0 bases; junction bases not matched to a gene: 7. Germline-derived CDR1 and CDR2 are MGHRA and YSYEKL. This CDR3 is CASSQDETSGSSYEQYF. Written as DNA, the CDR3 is TGCGCCAGCAGCCAAGATGAAACTAGCGGTAGCTCCTACGAGCAGTACTTC.

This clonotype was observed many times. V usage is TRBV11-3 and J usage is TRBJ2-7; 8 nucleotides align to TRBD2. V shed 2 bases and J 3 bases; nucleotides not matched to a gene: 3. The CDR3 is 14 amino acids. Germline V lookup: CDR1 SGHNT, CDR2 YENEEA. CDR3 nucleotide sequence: TGTGCCAGCAGCTTAAACGCGGGAGGCTACGAGCAGTACTTC. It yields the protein CASSLNAGGYEQYF.

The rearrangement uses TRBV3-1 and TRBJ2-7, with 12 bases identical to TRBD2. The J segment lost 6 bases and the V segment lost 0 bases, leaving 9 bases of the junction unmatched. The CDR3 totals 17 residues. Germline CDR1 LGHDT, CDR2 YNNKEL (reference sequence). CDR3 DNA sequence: TGTGCCAGCAGCCAAGATACCGGACTAGCGGGATCTTTCGAGCAGTACTTC. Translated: CASSQDTGLAGSFEQYF.

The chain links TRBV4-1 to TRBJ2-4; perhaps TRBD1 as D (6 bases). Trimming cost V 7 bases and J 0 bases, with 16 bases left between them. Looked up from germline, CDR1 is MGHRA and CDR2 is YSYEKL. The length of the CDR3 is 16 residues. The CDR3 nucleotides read TGCGCCAGCACCCAGGGGTGGCAGCTAGCCAAAAACATTCAGTACTTC. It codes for CASTQGWQLAKNIQYF.

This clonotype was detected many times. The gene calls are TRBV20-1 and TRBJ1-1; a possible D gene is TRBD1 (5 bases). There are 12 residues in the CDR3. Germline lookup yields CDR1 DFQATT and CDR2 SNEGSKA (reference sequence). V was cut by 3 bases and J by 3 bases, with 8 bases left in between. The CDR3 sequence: CSASEGDTEAFF. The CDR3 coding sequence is TGCAGTGCTAGCGAAGGGGACACTGAAGCTTTCTTT.

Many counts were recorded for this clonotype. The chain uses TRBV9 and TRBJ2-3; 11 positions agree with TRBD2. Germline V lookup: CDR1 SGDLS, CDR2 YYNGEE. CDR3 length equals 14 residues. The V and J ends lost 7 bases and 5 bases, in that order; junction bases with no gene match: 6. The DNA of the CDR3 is TGTGCCAGCGAAGGTCTAGCGGGAGGAGATACGCAGTATTTT. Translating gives CASEGLAGGDTQYF.

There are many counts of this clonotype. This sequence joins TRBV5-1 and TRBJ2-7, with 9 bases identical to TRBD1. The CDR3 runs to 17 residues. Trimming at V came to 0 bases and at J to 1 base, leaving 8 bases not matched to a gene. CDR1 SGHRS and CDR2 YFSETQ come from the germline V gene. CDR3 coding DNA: TGCGCCAGCAGCTTGGGACTAAGGACAGGGGTTTCCTACGAGCAGTACTTC. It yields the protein CASSLGLRTGVSYEQYF.

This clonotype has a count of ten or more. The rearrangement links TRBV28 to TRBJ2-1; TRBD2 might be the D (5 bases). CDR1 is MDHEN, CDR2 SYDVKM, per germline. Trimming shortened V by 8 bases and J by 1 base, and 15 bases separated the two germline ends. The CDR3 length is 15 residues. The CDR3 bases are TGTGCCAGCGGGCTAAGAACGGGATCCTACAATGAGCAGTTCTTC. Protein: CASGLRTGSYNEQFF.

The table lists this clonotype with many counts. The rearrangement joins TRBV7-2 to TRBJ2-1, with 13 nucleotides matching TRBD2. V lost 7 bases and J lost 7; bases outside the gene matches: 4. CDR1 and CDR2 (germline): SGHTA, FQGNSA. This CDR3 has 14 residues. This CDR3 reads CASTGLAGVNEQFF. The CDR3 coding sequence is TGTGCCAGCACCGGACTAGCGGGAGTTAATGAGCAGTTCTTC.

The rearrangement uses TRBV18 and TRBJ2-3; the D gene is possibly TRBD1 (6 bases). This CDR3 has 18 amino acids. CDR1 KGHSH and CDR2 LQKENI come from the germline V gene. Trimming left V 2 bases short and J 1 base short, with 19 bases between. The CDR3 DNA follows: TGTGCCAGCTCACCAAGAGACAGGATGAAAGGACGCACAGATACGCAGTATTTT. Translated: CASSPRDRMKGRTDTQYF.

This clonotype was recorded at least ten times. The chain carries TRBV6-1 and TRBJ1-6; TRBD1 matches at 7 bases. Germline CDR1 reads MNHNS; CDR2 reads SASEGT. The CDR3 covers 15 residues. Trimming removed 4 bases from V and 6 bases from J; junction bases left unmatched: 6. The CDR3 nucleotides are TGTGCCAGCAGTGGACACCGGGACAGTAATTCACCCCTCCACTTT. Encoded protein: CASSGHRDSNSPLHF.

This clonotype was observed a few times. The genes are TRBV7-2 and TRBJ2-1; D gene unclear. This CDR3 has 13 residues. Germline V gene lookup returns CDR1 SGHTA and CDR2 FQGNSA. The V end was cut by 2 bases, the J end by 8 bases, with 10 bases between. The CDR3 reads CASSLRQSDEQFF. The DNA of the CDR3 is TGTGCCAGCAGCTTACGGCAGAGCGATGAGCAGTTCTTC.

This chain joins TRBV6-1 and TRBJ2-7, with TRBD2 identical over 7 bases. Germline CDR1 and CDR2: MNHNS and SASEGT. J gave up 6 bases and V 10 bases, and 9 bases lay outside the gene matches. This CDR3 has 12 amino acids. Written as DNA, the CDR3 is TGTGCCACCTTCAGTGCGGGAGCCGAGCAGTACTTC. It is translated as CATFSAGAEQYF.

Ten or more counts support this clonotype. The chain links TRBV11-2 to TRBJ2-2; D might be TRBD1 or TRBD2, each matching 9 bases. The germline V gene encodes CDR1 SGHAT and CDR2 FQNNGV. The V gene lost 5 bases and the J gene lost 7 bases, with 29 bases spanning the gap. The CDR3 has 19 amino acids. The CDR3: CASSTGQGTSSGRGGELFF. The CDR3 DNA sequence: TGTGCCAGCAGCACGGGACAGGGTACGAGTAGCGGGAGAGGCGGGGAGCTGTTTTTT.